Following are 23 T cell receptor beta chains from one sample sequenced in a study of regulatory T cells in long-lasting Graves disease. iRepertoire HTBI primers and Arm-PCR of CDR3 regions built TCR beta libraries. TCRdb reprocessed the multiplex PCR reads via MiXCR and lists one record per CDR3 protein. The table has a few hundred thousand distinct CDR3 sequences, approximately 10% seen once. Described time point: newly diagnosed GD, antithyroid drugs for less than 3 months. PBMC-derived RNA was used for the TCR library. These data were likewise used in another study, on T cells in Graves' hyperthyroidism and ophthalmopathy.

Specimen: peripheral blood mononuclear cells (PBMCs), collected at new diagnosis, from a patient treated with antithyroid drugs. The origin of the receptors is a woman aged 18 to 35 with Graves disease.

The chain combines TRBV29-1 with TRBJ2-3; possibly TRBD1 for D (6 bases). The CDR3 extends over 17 amino acids. The germline V gene encodes CDR1 SQVTM and CDR2 ANQGSEA. V was trimmed by 7 bases and J by 2 bases, leaving 25 bases between them. The CDR3 nucleotides are TGCAGCGCTGGATCGGGCAGGGGCTTTATATTCACAGATACGCAGTATTTT. Protein product: CSAGSGRGFIFTDTQYF.

This clonotype was seen more than once but under ten times. This chain uses TRBV7-8 with TRBJ2-7; D is possibly TRBD1 or TRBD2 (6 bases each). Germline CDR1 reads SGHVS; CDR2 reads FQNEAQ. There are 15 residues in the CDR3. The germline V and J ends were trimmed by 1 base and 2 bases, with 12 bases remaining between them. In DNA, the CDR3 is TGTGCCAGCAGCTTAGGGTCGGGGGCCACCTACGAGCAGTACGTC. Protein: CASSLGSGATYEQYV.

This clonotype has more than one count but fewer than ten. The chain couples TRBV5-1 to TRBJ1-6; 8 nucleotides agree with TRBD1. V dropped 2 bases and J dropped 9; count of bases not matched to a gene: 10. Germline V gives CDR1 SGHRS, CDR2 YFSETQ. This CDR3 comprises 16 residues. In nucleotides, the CDR3 is TGCGCCAGCAGCTTTTCCGGGACAGGTTTTTCTTCACCCCTCCACTTT. Translation gives CASSFSGTGFSSPLHF.

This clonotype has a count of ten or more. The chain has TRBV5-5 and TRBJ1-1; D remains ambiguous. The germline V gene has CDR1 SGHKS and CDR2 YYEKEE (reference sequence). This CDR3 has 13 amino acids. Trimming left V 1 base short and J 4 bases short, with 8 bases between. CDR3 in amino acids: CASSLKGFTEAFF. Written as DNA, the CDR3 is TGTGCCAGCAGCTTGAAAGGGTTCACTGAAGCTTTCTTT.

This clonotype was observed at least ten times. This sequence joins TRBV20-1 and TRBJ2-1; TRBD2 matches 8 bases. The CDR3 spans 18 residues. V was pared by 1 base and J by 0 bases, with 11 bases of the junction left unmatched. Germline V gene data show CDR1 as DFQATT and CDR2 as SNEGSKA (reference sequence). The CDR3 region is CSARVAYSGASSYNEQFF. The CDR3 DNA reads TGCAGTGCTAGAGTAGCCTATAGCGGGGCTAGCTCCTACAATGAGCAGTTCTTC.

As to this clonotype: A much larger clone lies a single base off, so this may be a read error. The V and J genes are TRBV7-8 and TRBJ2-7; D perhaps matches TRBD1 (6 bases). Germline V gives CDR1 SGHVS, CDR2 FQNEAQ. Between the trimmed V and J ends, which lost 8 bases and 5 bases, there was a span of 22 bases. This CDR3 is built from 15 residues. The CDR3 is CASARVQETGNEQYF. The DNA of the CDR3 is TGTGCCAGCGCCCGGGTTCAAGAAACAGGGAACGAGCAGTACTTC. Full variable domain (missing parts from reference TRBV7-8 and TRBJ2-7): GAGVSQSPRYKVAKRGQDVALRCDPISGHVSLFWYQQALGQGPEFLTYFQNEAQLDKSGLPSDRFFAERPEGSVSTLKIQRTQQEDSAVYLCASARVQETGNEQYFGPGTRLTVT.

CDR3 coding DNA: TGTGCCAGCAGCCCCTCGGACGGTAGCACAGATACGCAGTATTTT. Amino acid sequence: CASSPSDGSTDTQYF. The V call is TRBV12-3 or TRBV12-4, the J call TRBJ2-3; no reliable D call. V gave up 6 bases and J gave up 0 bases, with 13 bases separating them. The CDR3 length is 15 residues.

Only a few counts were recorded for this clonotype. A far more abundant clone sits one base away, making this likely a read error. V is TRBV7-8 and J is TRBJ2-5; D call uncertain. The CDR3 covers 11 residues. The V end lost 2 bases, the J end lost 4 bases, and 2 bases lay between the germline ends. Germline CDR1 reads SGHVS; CDR2 reads FQNEAQ. CDR3 nucleotides: TGTGCCAGCAGCTTACCAGAGACCCAGTACTTC. This encodes CASSLPETQYF.

This clonotype was detected a few times. This chain links TRBV5-1 with TRBJ2-3; no reliable D call. The CDR3 covers 12 residues. V was pared by 1 base and J by 4 bases, with 4 bases between. The germline V gene has CDR1 SGHRS and CDR2 YFSETQ. CDR3 amino acids: CASSLPSDTQYF. The CDR3 DNA reads TGCGCCAGCAGCTTGCCGTCAGATACGCAGTATTTT.

This clonotype was detected many times. The chain combines TRBV20-1 with TRBJ2-3; 9 nucleotides align to TRBD2. Trimming took 7 bases from V and 4 from J; bases not matched to a gene: 6. The length of the CDR3 is 13 residues. Per germline, CDR1 DFQATT and CDR2 SNEGSKA (reference sequence). CDR3 coding DNA: TGCAGTGGCGGGAGGGCCGAAGCAGATACGCAGTATTTT. Translating it yields CSGGRAEADTQYF.

This clonotype was picked up a small number of times. The chain recombines TRBV5-1 with TRBJ1-2; 10 bases match TRBD1. This CDR3 region has 15 residues. Looked up from germline, CDR1 is SGHRS and CDR2 is YFSETQ. V shed 3 bases and J 7 bases; nucleotides not matched to a gene: 9. CDR3 sequence: CASSWRGTGESGYTF. Written as DNA, the CDR3 is TGCGCCAGCAGCTGGCGGGGGACAGGGGAGTCTGGCTACACCTTC.

This clonotype was observed at least ten times. The genes are TRBV27 and TRBJ2-2, with D unclear. Germline V gene data show CDR1 as MNHEY and CDR2 as SMNVEV (reference sequence). This CDR3 is 14 amino acids long. V was pared by 3 bases and J by 7 bases, with 12 bases between. The CDR3 DNA follows: TGTGCCAGCAGTTTCTTGCCCTTAGGCGGGGAGCTGTTTTTT. It yields the protein CASSFLPLGGELFF.

This clonotype appeared many times. V and J are TRBV29-1 and TRBJ1-4; D unclear. This CDR3 contains 14 residues. Germline V gene data show CDR1 as SQVTM and CDR2 as ANQGSEA. The germline V and J ends were trimmed by 7 bases and 7 bases, with 19 bases remaining between them. CDR3 coding DNA: TGCAGCGCCGGACTTGGAACGTCGGGTGAAAAACTGTTTTTT. Protein sequence: CSAGLGTSGEKLFF.

There are many counts of this clonotype. The chain joins TRBV20-1 to TRBJ1-5; D is undetermined. The V and J ends lost 1 base and 4 bases respectively, with 5 bases between them. CDR1 and CDR2 from the germline V gene are DFQATT and SNEGSKA (reference sequence). The length of the CDR3 is 12 residues. Written as DNA, the CDR3 is TGCAGTGCTAGAGCGGGAAATCAGCCCCAGCATTTT. It translates to CSARAGNQPQHF.

This clonotype came up a few times. The rearrangement links TRBV7-2 to TRBJ2-5, with 9 bases that match TRBD1. This CDR3 region has 14 residues. The germline gives CDR1 SGHTA, CDR2 FQGNSA. V was clipped by 3 bases and J by 2 bases; unmatched bases: 1. DNA for the CDR3: TGTGCCAGCAGCTTTGACAGGGGGCAAGAGACCCAGTACTTC. Encoded protein: CASSFDRGQETQYF. The full variable domain, completed using reference TRBV7-2 and TRBJ2-5, is GAGVSQSPSNKVTEKGKDVELRCDPISGHTALYWYRQSLGQGLEFLIYFQGNSAPDKSGLPSDRFSAERTGGSVSTLTIQRTQQEDSAVYLCASSFDRGQETQYFGPGTRLLVL.

The J gene is TRBJ1-2, the V gene TRBV7-9; no firm D call. The germline V gene has CDR1 SEHNR and CDR2 FQNEAQ (reference sequence). V was trimmed by 7 bases and J by 0 bases, leaving 15 bases between them. The length of the CDR3 is 15 residues. The CDR3 sequence is CASNTPSEANYGYTF. CDR3 bases: TGTGCCAGCAACACCCCCTCGGAGGCTAACTATGGCTACACCTTC.

CDR3 in DNA: TGCAGTGCTAGAAGGGGACTAACTAATGAGCAGTTCTTC. Amino acids: CSARRGLTNEQFF. This chain links TRBV20-1 with TRBJ2-1, with 7 bases fitting TRBD2. Unmatched junction bases numbered 5, after V lost 2 bases and J lost 7 bases. CDR3 length equals 13 residues. Germline loops: CDR1 DFQATT, CDR2 SNEGSKA (reference sequence).

The table lists this clonotype with a few counts. The chain uses TRBV30 and TRBJ1-2, with 7 bases matching TRBD1. Germline V gene data show CDR1 as GTSNPN and CDR2 as SVGIG (reference sequence). V trimming: 2 bases; J trimming: 6 bases; junction bases outside the gene matches: 9. This CDR3 region has 14 residues. The CDR3 loop is CAWSIPGTADGYTF. CDR3 bases: TGTGCCTGGAGTATCCCCGGGACAGCCGATGGCTACACCTTC.

This clonotype was recorded many times. The chain links TRBV7-2 to TRBJ1-2, with D perhaps matching TRBD1 (6 bases). The CDR3 has 15 residues. Germline V CDR1 and CDR2: SGHTA, FQGNSA. The V gene lost 5 bases and the J gene lost 3 bases, with 16 bases spanning the gap. This chain's CDR3 is CASSPQAGADYGYTF. DNA for the CDR3: TGTGCCAGCAGCCCACAAGCAGGGGCGGACTATGGCTACACCTTC.

In its sample, this clonotype was seen many times. The rearrangement uses TRBV6-1 and TRBJ2-7; 9 bases fit TRBD1. Trimming at V came to 8 bases and at J to 5 bases, leaving 4 bases not matched to a gene. The CDR3 runs 12 residues. CDR1 and CDR2 (germline): MNHNS, SASEGT. The chain's CDR3 is CASDRGTDEQYF. The CDR3 DNA sequence: TGTGCCAGCGACAGGGGGACCGACGAGCAGTACTTC.

V usage is TRBV27 and J usage is TRBJ1-2, with 8 bases identical to TRBD1. Germline V lookup: CDR1 MNHEY, CDR2 SMNVEV (reference sequence). This CDR3 region has 16 residues. Losses at the gene ends were 5 bases for V and 5 bases for J; bases not matched to a gene: 13. This CDR3 reads CASSPQATGVPYGYTF. DNA for the CDR3: TGTGCCAGCAGTCCTCAGGCGACAGGGGTCCCATATGGCTACACCTTC.

This clonotype has a count of ten or more. This chain links TRBV13 with TRBJ2-1, with 8 bases matching TRBD1. The ends lost 1 base at V and 3 bases at J; junction bases unmatched: 5. This CDR3 spans 16 amino acids. Germline V lookup: CDR1 PRHDT, CDR2 FYEKMQ (reference sequence). The CDR3 DNA reads as TGTGCCAGCAGCTTAGCTACAGGGGGATACTACAATGAGCAGTTCTTC. It codes for CASSLATGGYYNEQFF.

This sequence joins TRBV2 and TRBJ2-3, with D tentatively TRBD1 or TRBD2 (5 bases each). CDR1 and CDR2 (germline): SNHLY, FYNNEI. The CDR3 covers 15 residues. With 6 bases removed from V and 0 bases from J, the gap between germline ends came to 13 bases. The CDR3 DNA reads TGTGCCAGCAGCCAACCGGGGCCGAGCACAGATACGCAGTATTTT. Translation gives CASSQPGPSTDTQYF.